This entry concerns a single T cell receptor beta chain. The observed sequence ends 3 residues before the CDR3 terminus, with the missing tail filled in from the germline J gene. Germline V gives CDR1 SGHAT, CDR2 FQNNGV. The CDR3 sequence is 12 residues long. The V segment lost 5 bases and the J segment 5 bases; nucleotides outside the gene matches: 2. The method was immunoSEQ multiplex PCR; TCRdb's version includes in-frame clones alone and lacks a portion of them. The sample includes around 28,000 clones. This sample is drawn from a study of T cells in women clearing cervical HPV infection. This TCR came from a woman aged 18 to 75 with a cervical HPV16 infection that either progressed to CIN3+ or cleared (not recorded which). Sequencing input: blood buffy coat. The genes are TRBV11-2 and TRBJ2-5; 7 nucleotides match TRBD1. CDR3 residues: CASSRQGETQYF. Incomplete CDR3 DNA: TGTGCCAGCAGCCGACAGGGCGAGACC.